These 11 T cell receptor beta chains were all obtained from the same sample, sequenced in a study of a mutant IDH1 vaccine in newly diagnosed glioma. The time point here: week 23, last vaccination. Vaccine doses each comprised 300 ug of mutant IDH1 20-mer peptide, with topical imiquimod. Using immunoSEQ multiplex PCR, the repertoire was profiled, and TCRdb retains in-frame clones only, with some absent. The sample contains 60,000 to 85,000 clones, approximately 89% of which appear only once. The antigens these receptors bind are not known. Specimen: PBMCs, collected from a glioma patient whose treatment included an IDH1 peptide vaccine. The source is a woman in her forties or fifties with glioma.

This sequence joins TRBV27 and TRBJ2-1, with a tentative D call TRBD2 (5 bases). Per germline, CDR1 MNHEY and CDR2 SMNVEV (reference sequence). The CDR3 has 15 amino acids. Trimming took 2 bases from V and 8 from J, leaving 16 bases between them. CDR3 nucleotides: TGTGCCAGCAGTTTAAGAGGGCAGGCCGTCTATGAGCAGTTCTTC. Amino acid sequence: CASSLRGQAVYEQFF.

In DNA, the CDR3 is TGTGCCAGCAGTATAAAGGGGCCCTACGAGCAGTACTTC. Translating it yields CASSIKGPYEQYF. V usage is TRBV6-1 and J usage is TRBJ2-7; tentatively, D is TRBD1 (5 bases). CDR3 length: 13 amino acids. V gave up 5 bases and J gave up 2 bases, with 10 bases separating them. Germline lookup yields CDR1 MNHNS and CDR2 SASEGT.

This chain uses TRBV18 with TRBJ1-6; D remains ambiguous. The germline gives CDR1 KGHSH, CDR2 LQKENI. The CDR3 is made up of 13 amino acids. Deletions cut 5 bases from V and 5 bases from J, with 7 bases between. The CDR3 DNA reads as TGTGCCAGCTCAGCGGAGAATAATTCACCCCTCCACTTT. This translates into CASSAENNSPLHF.

This rearrangement joins TRBV5-5 to TRBJ2-7; 9 nucleotides line up with TRBD1. CDR1 and CDR2 from the germline V gene are SGHKS and YYEKEE (reference sequence). The CDR3 has 16 residues. With 0 bases clipped from V and 4 bases from J, the junction kept 8 bases outside the gene matches. CDR3 sequence (DNA): TGTGCCAGCAGCTTGGGCGGGACAGGGATTTCTTACGAGCAGTACTTC. Translating it yields CASSLGGTGISYEQYF. Using reference TRBV5-5 and TRBJ2-7 for the parts outside the CDR3, the full variable domain is DAGVTQSPTHLIKTRGQQVTLRCSPISGHKSVSWYQQVLGQGPQFIFQYYEKEERGRGNFPDRFSARQFPNYSSELNVNALLLGDSALYLCASSLGGTGISYEQYFGPGTRLTVT.

This clone was counted once. V is TRBV30 and J is TRBJ1-2; possibly TRBD1 for D (6 bases). This CDR3 has 11 amino acids. Trimming left V 1 base short and J 7 bases short, with 7 bases between. From germline, CDR1 is GTSNPN and CDR2 SVGIG (reference sequence). This chain's CDR3 is CAWSARGGYTF. CDR3 DNA: TGTGCCTGGAGTGCCAGGGGTGGCTACACCTTC.

The chain couples TRBV28 to TRBJ1-5; weak D call: TRBD1 (5 bases). With 3 bases removed from V and 0 bases from J, the gap between germline ends came to 6 bases. Germline V gene sequence: CDR1 MDHEN, CDR2 SYDVKM. The CDR3 contains 14 residues. Written as DNA, the CDR3 is TGTGCCAGCAGTTTGACAGATAGCAATCAGCCCCAGCATTTT. This sequence encodes CASSLTDSNQPQHF.

This chain uses TRBV7-9 with TRBJ2-5, with 10 bases lining up with TRBD1. The end of the DNA is better explained by TRBJ2-7, so the J call may be wrong. Germline values: CDR1 SEHNR, CDR2 FQNEAQ (reference sequence). The CDR3 runs to 14 residues. CDR3 nucleotide sequence: TGTGCCAGCAGCTTAGATGGGACAGGGGTCGAGCAGTACTTC. Protein: CASSLDGTGVEQYF.

This chain connects TRBV19 to TRBJ1-4; D not resolved. The CDR3 spans 15 residues. V gave up 6 bases and J gave up 0 bases, with 11 bases separating them. From germline, CDR1 is LNHDA and CDR2 SQIVND (reference sequence). The CDR3: CASREMEATNEKLFF. CDR3 in DNA: TGTGCCAGTAGAGAAATGGAGGCAACTAATGAAAAACTGTTTTTT.

The chain joins TRBV27 to TRBJ2-1; D is uncertain. The V end lost 3 bases, the J end lost 4 bases, and 13 bases lay between the germline ends. Germline CDR1 reads MNHEY; CDR2 reads SMNVEV (reference sequence). This CDR3 comprises 15 residues. The CDR3 DNA follows: TGTGCCAGCAGTTTGAGAAGCGCAATATACAATGAGCAGTTCTTC. This codes for CASSLRSAIYNEQFF.

The CDR3 bases are TGTGCCAGCAGTTTATGGGGGGACTCTGGGGCCAACGTCCTGACTTTC. This encodes CASSLWGDSGANVLTF. The chain joins TRBV28 to TRBJ2-6; TRBD1 or TRBD2 may be the D gene (5 bases each). CDR1 MDHEN and CDR2 SYDVKM come from the germline V gene. The CDR3 loop spans 16 amino acids. V was shortened by 0 bases and J by 0 bases, with 6 bases between the two germline ends.

The chain recombines TRBV13 with TRBJ2-3; unclear D gene. The germline V and J ends were trimmed by 5 bases and 10 bases, with 13 bases remaining between them. The V gene's germline CDR1 is PRHDT and CDR2 FYEKMQ (reference sequence). This CDR3 is built from 12 residues. The CDR3 loop is CASSLTRPAQYF. CDR3 nucleotide sequence: TGTGCCAGCAGCCTTACCCGACCCGCGCAGTATTTT.